This entry features one T cell receptor (beta chain) sequence. What it binds is not known. The entry originates in a study of T cells in Graves' hyperthyroidism and ophthalmopathy. The study, taken as a whole, reports: Among thyroid clonotypes expanded above 0.001, most also appeared in blood.

The investigators amplified TCR beta CDR3 regions from RNA transcripts. The TCR CDR3 was amplified in a first-round RT-PCR using the HTBI primer set. TCRdb independently ran MiXCR on the multiplex PCR reads; one entry per CDR3 protein. The data show roughly 600,000 distinct CDR3 sequences, around 13% seen once. Reasons for excluding patients were uncontrolled infection, other autoimmune disease, pregnancy or lactation. The source of the PBMCs was about 10 ml of fresh peripheral blood. This CDR3 has 14 amino acids. Germline CDR1 SGDLS, CDR2 YYNGEE. The V end lost 9 bases, the J end lost 3 bases, and 15 bases lay between the germline ends.

Sample: blood. The TCR was taken from a woman between 50 and 59 years old with Graves' ophthalmopathy. The chain joins TRBV9 to TRBJ2-2; possibly TRBD1 for D (6 bases). The DNA for the CDR3 is TGTGCCACAACCGTGGGGGCGGACACCGGGGAGCTGTTTTTT. This sequence encodes CATTVGADTGELFF.